Below, one T cell receptor beta chain is given with its context. There is no known antigen for this receptor. Base qualities are not provided; no much larger clone lies one nucleotide away. The donors were 40 or so Caucasian individuals from Russia, aged roughly 6 to 90 years, who were systemically healthy. Around 10 milliliters of peripheral blood were collected from each donor into EDTA-treated Vacutainer tubes. PBMCs were isolated by Ficoll-Paque density-gradient centrifugation, with at least 6 million obtained per sample. Trizol reagent was used to extract total RNA from PBMCs, with at least 5.5 micrograms per sample. Naive CD45RAhigh/CD27high T cell percentages were measured by flow cytometry on a PBMC aliquot from every donor. CDR1 MNHEY and CDR2 SVGAGI were looked up in the germline V gene. The junction carries 15 bases between V and J, which are trimmed by 5 bases and 1 base respectively. Counted from cysteine to phenylalanine, this CDR3 has 15 amino acids. The kept DNA is CDR3 alone, 45 bases in frame from the first base.

The library came from 5' RACE. Sequencer: Illumina HiSeq 2500. A second PCR of 7 to 11 cycles was performed with a sample-barcoded 5' primer and a J-beta primer mix. A unique molecular identifier was introduced onto each TCR beta cDNA molecule by a template-switch 5' adaptor carrying 12 random nucleotides. Each sample yielded at least 2.5 million CDR3-containing paired-end reads. First-strand cDNA synthesis was performed from all RNA using the Mint cDNA synthesis kit, with priming by a TRBC-specific oligonucleotide. All cDNA was treated with uracil-DNA glycosylase and then went through a first 18-cycle PCR with the universal primers M1SS and BC2_uni_R. The paper's processing steps were these. For normalization, 1 million high-quality reads, each with a distinct molecular identifier, were randomly selected from each sample. Instead of being binned into consensus sequences, reads with shared molecular identifiers were discarded. MiTCR, run with a Q25 quality threshold and the strictest error-elimination algorithm, handled CDR3 identification, clonotype clustering and error correction. A nonparametric unseen species model using Euler transformation provided a lower-bound estimate of total TCR beta diversity. The public sequencing data were trimmed at Q25 with fastp and processed into clonotypes with MiXCR by TCRdb, which kept only in-frame beta chains. When rows share a CDR3 protein, they turn into one entry using the most common DNA and genes. These V and J calls originate from TCRdb's pipeline instead of the authors' own analysis. The sample table records around 800,000 distinct CDR3 sequences; under 30% of these occur just once. Around 3% of the sample lies in the top ten.

The data stem from a study of blood T cells in healthy people across ages (dated by TCRdb to the mid-2010s). Regarding the research as a whole: In model experiments, roughly one uniquely barcoded TCR beta cDNA molecule per two T cells was captured by template switching. Age-related changes in TCR beta repertoire diversity were measured in the study by deep sequencing normalized with unique cDNA molecular identifiers. Four age groups were formed from the donors: young (average approximately 15 years), middle-aged (approximately 40), aged (roughly 56) and long-lived (less than 85). Using the same blood draw, the study looked at two additional independent replicas of 1 million unique cDNA reads for two donors, one aged 18 to 30 and the other aged 80 or older.

What the authors observed across the whole study: As age increased, observed TCR beta diversity per million T cells dropped in a roughly linear way, and a significant reduction was already evident by age roughly 40. Total diversity estimates from one million sequenced T cells were considered lower bounds and underestimates. Because the CMV infection status of the donors was unknown, age-related changes in expanded clonotypes may potentially have been confounded. Because profiling used bulk unsorted PBMCs, naive and antigen-experienced compartments could not be compared conclusively. Compared with the aged group, more naive CD4+ T cells, fewer expanded clones and increased TCR diversity were shown by the long-lived group, suggesting age selection. The percentage of naive T cells measured by flow cytometry correlated strongly with observed TCR beta diversity.

These records were also assigned to another study, of T cells of mothers and their children. As that second paper reports: Nine systemically healthy Caucasian individuals served as donors, namely three mothers together with their six children. cDNA synthesis consumed the entire amount of extracted RNA, loaded at 1.5 ug RNA in each 15 ul reaction. In the second PCR, the M1S primer introduced both the sample barcodes and 2-4 random nucleotides. Each mother yielded over 8 million TCR beta CDR3 reads and each child 2.5 million to 3 million reads. In both related and unrelated pairs, thymic selection shapes the output of TCR recombination in a similar way, with inherited differences having only a minor effect. Normalized repertoire overlap was always slightly but never significantly higher in related than unrelated mother-child pairs. No persistent microchimeric T cell clones were detected, at a sensitivity of roughly 100 clones per million clonotypes. In the study, deep NGS was used to compare the TCR beta repertoires of mothers and children, and features distinguishing related mother-child pairs from unrelated individuals were sought. On average, the children were roughly 12 +/- 4 years old, while the mothers were about 40 +/- 4 years old. After adapter ligation was performed with NEBNext reagents, the libraries were sequenced on an Illumina HiSeq 2000 with 100+100 nt paired-end reads. To avoid cross-contamination, the mother libraries and the child libraries were prepared a month apart and sequenced in separate runs. For each donor, somewhere between about 450,000 and 2,200,000 distinct TCR beta clonotypes were identified. Naive TCR beta clonotypes were estimated from low-frequency clonotypes matched to each donor's FACS-determined naive share, without sorting.

The sample consisted of blood. The V gene is TRBV6-5 and the J gene is TRBJ2-7, with an unclear D gene assignment. The receptor's source is a boy younger than 18 in good health. This receptor has the CDR3 CASSPNTLRSYEQYF. The sequence in DNA is TGTGCCAGCAGTCCCAACACACTCCGATCCTACGAGCAGTACTTC.